This entry lists 29 T cell receptor beta chains sequenced from one sample in a study of blood T cells in healthy people across ages. It was with a sample-barcoded 5' primer and a J-beta primer mix that a second PCR of about 6 to 12 cycles was run. In TCRdb, the 5' RACE reads were re-called with MiXCR into one record per CDR3 protein. The sample includes 920,000 or so distinct CDR3 sequences, 40% to 55% of them seen just once. The material sequenced was blood. Receptor source: a woman in her fifties or sixties in good health.

The CDR3 bases are TGTGCCAGCGGGGCCTGGGCGAATGAGCAGTTCTTC. Protein product: CASGAWANEQFF. The chain joins TRBV2 to TRBJ2-1, with D tentatively TRBD1 (5 bases). The germline V and J ends were trimmed by 8 bases and 7 bases, with 12 bases remaining between them. Germline V gene lookup returns CDR1 SNHLY and CDR2 FYNNEI. This CDR3 has 12 residues.

This chain uses TRBV7-2 with TRBJ2-1; 7 bases fit TRBD2. This CDR3 spans 17 amino acids. Per the germline V gene, CDR1 is SGHTA and CDR2 is FQGNSA. J was trimmed by 10 bases and V by 5 bases; bases with no gene match: 20. CDR3 sequence: CASSHRPPGGTRDEQFF. The CDR3 coding sequence is TGTGCCAGCAGCCACCGCCCGCCGGGAGGTACCCGGGACGAGCAGTTCTTC.

The chain couples TRBV30 to TRBJ1-1; 9 bases match TRBD1. J was trimmed by 1 base and V by 1 base; bases with no gene match: 4. Germline V gene lookup returns CDR1 GTSNPN and CDR2 SVGIG (reference sequence). The CDR3 contains 15 residues. The chain's CDR3 is CAWSERTGENTEAFF. In DNA, the CDR3 is TGTGCCTGGAGTGAAAGGACAGGGGAGAACACTGAAGCTTTCTTT. Combining the CDR3 with reference TRBV30 and TRBJ1-1 gives the whole variable domain SQTIHQWPATLVQPVGSPLSLECTVEGTSNPNLYWYRQAAGRGLQLLFYSVGIGQISSEVPQNLSASRPQDRQFILSSKKLLLSDSGFYLCAWSERTGENTEAFFGQGTRLTVV.

This clonotype was seen only a few times. V usage is TRBV12-3 or TRBV12-4 and J usage is TRBJ2-3, with D perhaps assigned TRBD1 or TRBD2 (5 bases each). Deletions cut 6 bases from V and 5 bases from J, with 12 bases between. The CDR3 is 13 amino acids. The CDR3 bases are TGTGCCAGCAGCCGAGGGGTCGGAGATACGCAGTATTTT. It specifies CASSRGVGDTQYF.

The rearrangement uses TRBV27 and TRBJ2-5, with 7 bases fitting TRBD1. V dropped 3 bases and J dropped 11; count of bases not matched to a gene: 9. The CDR3 sequence is 13 residues long. CDR1 is MNHEY, CDR2 SMNVEV, per germline (reference sequence). The CDR3 protein is CASSFRTGMKQYF. In DNA, the CDR3 is TGTGCCAGCAGTTTCAGGACAGGTATGAAGCAGTACTTC.

The gene calls are TRBV7-9 and TRBJ2-4; D might be TRBD1 or TRBD2, each matching 5 bases. The end of the DNA is better explained by TRBJ2-7, so the J call may be wrong. Germline V gene data show CDR1 as SEHNR and CDR2 as FQNEAQ (reference sequence). This CDR3 is built from 13 residues. For the CDR3, the DNA is TGTGCCAGCAGCACCGGGACGGGAACCGAGCAGTACTTC. It specifies CASSTGTGTEQYF.

CDR3 protein: CASSSPGQASTDTQYF. The DNA of the CDR3 is TGTGCCAGCAGTAGTCCGGGACAGGCTAGCACAGATACGCAGTATTTT. This chain joins TRBV28 and TRBJ2-3; 8 nucleotides match TRBD1. Germline CDR1 is MDHEN and CDR2 is SYDVKM. The CDR3 extends over 16 amino acids. Trimming at V came to 5 bases and at J to 0 bases, leaving 7 bases not matched to a gene.

The table lists this clonotype with a few counts. This sequence joins TRBV5-1 and TRBJ2-7; 14 bases are shared with TRBD2. CDR1 and CDR2 (germline): SGHRS, YFSETQ. This CDR3 is 16 amino acids long. Trimming removed 3 bases from V and 7 bases from J; junction bases left unmatched: 9. CDR3 bases: TGCGCCAGCAGCTCGGGACTAGCGGGAGCTCTCGGGGAGCAGTACTTC. Translating it yields CASSSGLAGALGEQYF.

This clonotype was detected only once. The chain is built from TRBV29-1 and TRBJ2-3; D may be TRBD2 (6 bases). There are 13 residues in the CDR3. Germline CDR1 is SQVTM and CDR2 is ANQGSEA. V lost 7 bases and J lost 4, with 15 bases in between. The CDR3 sequence is CSGWGGEADTQYF. The CDR3 region has the DNA TGCAGCGGGTGGGGCGGGGAGGCAGATACGCAGTATTTT.

This sequence joins TRBV25-1 and TRBJ1-2; weak D call: TRBD1 (5 bases). Per the germline V gene, CDR1 is MGHDK and CDR2 is SYGVNS. The CDR3 is 14 amino acids. V was shortened by 2 bases and J by 7 bases, with 14 bases between the two germline ends. This chain's CDR3 is CASSEPVLGGGYTF. CDR3 DNA sequence: TGTGCCAGCAGTGAACCAGTACTCGGGGGTGGCTACACCTTC.

The chain uses TRBV27 and TRBJ2-3; 12 bases are shared with TRBD2. Germline values: CDR1 MNHEY, CDR2 SMNVEV (reference sequence). Germline trimming cut 4 bases from V and 4 bases from J; bases unmatched to any gene: 6. The CDR3 loop spans 16 amino acids. CDR3 in amino acids: CASSSGTSGLSDTQYF. DNA of the CDR3: TGTGCCAGCAGTTCAGGGACTAGCGGGTTATCAGATACGCAGTATTTT.

This CDR3 reads CASSQPSLPRGGNEQFF. CDR3 in DNA: TGTGCCAGCAGCCAGCCCTCTTTACCCCGAGGGGGCAATGAGCAGTTCTTC. The gene calls are TRBV27 and TRBJ2-1; D is perhaps TRBD1 (6 bases). The CDR3 totals 17 residues. V lost 6 bases and J 6 bases, leaving 24 bases between the germline ends. Germline V gives CDR1 MNHEY, CDR2 SMNVEV (reference sequence).

This clonotype was seen a handful of times. J is TRBJ2-7 and V is TRBV25-1; 14 nucleotides line up with TRBD2. This CDR3 region has 16 residues. Germline loops: CDR1 MGHDK, CDR2 SYGVNS. Trimming took 2 bases from V and 7 from J; bases not matched to a gene: 7. The DNA of the CDR3 is TGTGCCAGCAGTGAACCGGGACTAGCGGGAGTCAATGAGCAGTACTTC. As protein: CASSEPGLAGVNEQYF.

This clonotype was seen only a few times. The chain uses TRBV11-2 and TRBJ2-1; D could derive from TRBD1 or TRBD2 (5 bases each). Germline loops: CDR1 SGHAT, CDR2 FQNNGV. Trimming pared 3 bases from V and 8 bases from J, leaving 8 bases between. The CDR3 covers 12 residues. The CDR3 DNA reads as TGTGCCAGCAGCTTCGAGGGACATGAGCAGTTCTTC. Translating it yields CASSFEGHEQFF. Complete variable domain (other parts from reference TRBV11-2 and TRBJ2-1): EAGVAQSPRYKIIEKRQSVAFWCNPISGHATLYWYQQILGQGPKLLIQFQNNGVVDDSQLPKDRFSAERLKGVDSTLKIQPAKLEDSAVYLCASSFEGHEQFFGPGTRLTVL.

This clonotype has only a few counts. CDR3 DNA: TGTGCCATCAGGACAGGAAGCTCTGGGGCCAACGTCCTGACTTTC. Translated: CAIRTGSSGANVLTF. The rearrangement uses TRBV10-3 and TRBJ2-6; a weak D match, TRBD1 (6 bases). Germline CDR1 reads ENHRY; CDR2 reads SYGVKD. This CDR3 has 15 amino acids. Trimming shortened V by 6 bases and J by 0 bases, and 9 bases separated the two germline ends.

This clonotype was seen only a few times. This chain joins TRBV27 and TRBJ2-7; 10 positions agree with TRBD2. The CDR3 is 17 amino acids. V shed 4 bases and J 2 bases; nucleotides not matched to a gene: 11. Germline V gene data show CDR1 as MNHEY and CDR2 as SMNVEV (reference sequence). The CDR3 nucleotides read TGTGCCAGCAGTTCCGGGACTAGCGCTGTTGCCCCCTACGAGCAGTACTTC. It encodes CASSSGTSAVAPYEQYF.

There are a few counts of this clonotype. In DNA, the CDR3 is TGTGCCAGCAGCCCACAGGTCTATGGCTACACCTTC. Protein: CASSPQVYGYTF. This rearrangement joins TRBV28 to TRBJ1-2, with a tentative D call TRBD1 (5 bases). With 6 bases removed from V and 4 bases from J, the gap between germline ends came to 9 bases. This CDR3 has 12 residues. The germline V gene encodes CDR1 MDHEN and CDR2 SYDVKM.

This clonotype turned up a few times. This chain connects TRBV5-1 to TRBJ2-5; 7 nucleotides match TRBD1. The junction had 7 bases not matched to a gene; V was cut back by 5 bases and J by 0 bases. The CDR3 runs to 15 residues. Germline V gene lookup returns CDR1 SGHRS and CDR2 YFSETQ. This CDR3 reads CASRTTGTYQETQYF. CDR3 nucleotide sequence: TGCGCCAGCAGAACGACAGGGACATACCAAGAGACCCAGTACTTC.

V and J are TRBV27 and TRBJ2-7; 9 nucleotides agree with TRBD2. CDR3 length equals 15 residues. The germline V gene encodes CDR1 MNHEY and CDR2 SMNVEV (reference sequence). Trimming cost V 4 bases and J 6 bases; bases outside gene matches: 10. The DNA of the CDR3 is TGTGCCAGCAGTTCCCGAGGGACTAGCACGTCCGAGCAGTACTTC. Its protein product is CASSSRGTSTSEQYF.

The chain carries TRBV12-3 or TRBV12-4 and TRBJ2-7; D remains unclear. CDR3 length: 14 residues. V dropped 4 bases and J dropped 0 bases, with 10 bases sitting between them. CDR3 nucleotides: TGTGCCAGCAGTTCCCGTCTCACCTCCTACGAGCAGTACTTC. It codes for CASSSRLTSYEQYF.

This clonotype was observed a few times. This may stem from a read error, because a much larger clone lies one nucleotide away. The CDR3 DNA follows: TGTGCCAGCAGTCATGATAGCAATCAGCCCCAGCATTTT. Its translation: CASSHDSNQPQHF. The rearrangement uses TRBV12-3 or TRBV12-4 and TRBJ1-5; D is ambiguous. The CDR3 contains 13 residues. V was trimmed by 5 bases and J by 0 bases, leaving 5 bases between them.

This clonotype came up a few times. The rearrangement uses TRBV20-1 and TRBJ2-5; no firm D call. The CDR3 contains 12 residues. V was cut by 3 bases and J by 4 bases, with 9 bases left in between. Germline V gene data show CDR1 as DFQATT and CDR2 as SNEGSKA (reference sequence). The CDR3 DNA sequence: TGCAGTGCTAGTTCCAGCGCAGAGACCCAGTACTTC. Residues: CSASSSAETQYF.

The chain employs TRBV20-1 and TRBJ2-3; 10 nucleotides line up with TRBD2. This CDR3 region has 17 residues. V gave up 0 bases and J gave up 4 bases; unmatched junction bases: 10. Germline V gene data show CDR1 as DFQATT and CDR2 as SNEGSKA (reference sequence). CDR3 sequence: CSARDSRLAGVADTQYF. CDR3 sequence (DNA): TGCAGTGCTAGAGATTCGAGGCTAGCGGGAGTAGCAGATACGCAGTATTTT.

The chain couples TRBV2 to TRBJ2-5, with 7 positions matching TRBD1. The J call may be in error: the DNA end matches TRBJ2-7 better. This CDR3 contains 15 residues. The germline CDR1 and CDR2 sequences are SNHLY and FYNNEI. The DNA for the CDR3 is TGTGCCAGCAGCCCGGCCAGGGGGACCTCCCGCGAGCAGTACTTC. This gives the protein CASSPARGTSREQYF.

The chain employs TRBV4-2 and TRBJ1-1, with D uncertain. Per germline, CDR1 LGHNA and CDR2 YNFKEQ. This CDR3 spans 14 amino acids. With 3 bases removed from V and 2 bases from J, the gap between germline ends came to 10 bases. The CDR3 loop is CASSHGRANTEAFF. In DNA, the CDR3 is TGTGCCAGCAGCCATGGCCGGGCAAACACTGAAGCTTTCTTT.

This clonotype has ten or more counts. The genes are TRBV29-1 and TRBJ2-1; 12 bases map to TRBD2. This CDR3 is built from 13 residues. The trim removed 4 bases at V and 6 bases at J, leaving 1 base unmatched. Germline V gene sequence: CDR1 SQVTM, CDR2 ANQGSEA. CDR3 amino acids: CSVASGRANEQFF. The DNA for the CDR3 is TGCAGCGTTGCTAGCGGGAGGGCCAATGAGCAGTTCTTC.

Only a few counts were recorded for this clonotype. The V call is TRBV7-2, the J call TRBJ2-1; perhaps D is TRBD1 or TRBD2 (5 bases each). V lost 0 bases and J lost 0, with 12 bases in between. The V gene's germline CDR1 is SGHTA and CDR2 FQGNSA. This CDR3 region has 17 residues. The chain's CDR3 is CASSLALGRGSYNEQFF. The CDR3 region has the DNA TGTGCCAGCAGCTTAGCGCTGGGACGGGGCTCCTACAATGAGCAGTTCTTC.

The chain joins TRBV20-1 to TRBJ2-1; no clear D. V lost 0 bases and J 3 bases, leaving 3 bases between the germline ends. This CDR3 is 12 amino acids long. The germline V gene encodes CDR1 DFQATT and CDR2 SNEGSKA (reference sequence). The CDR3 sequence is CSARDLYNEQFF. The CDR3 DNA reads TGCAGTGCTAGAGACCTCTACAATGAGCAGTTCTTC.

This clonotype was detected only once. The chain links TRBV12-3 or TRBV12-4 to TRBJ2-7; tentatively, D is TRBD2 (5 bases). The V gene lost 3 bases and the J gene lost 2 bases, with 17 bases spanning the gap. This CDR3 spans 16 amino acids. In DNA form, the CDR3 reads TGTGCCAGCAGTTTTCTGGGAATAGTGGGAGCCTACGAGCAGTACTTC. Its protein product is CASSFLGIVGAYEQYF.